What follows describes a single T cell receptor (beta chain). It has no known antigen specificity. The input lacks base qualities; no much larger clone sits a single base away. These data belong to a study of blood T cell repertoires in COVID-19 (TCRdb year 2020). About the full investigation: Samples covering the acute and convalescent phases of COVID-19 were provided by collaborators in the United States, Italy and Spain. The prospective study material was composed of cDNA or gDNA derived from T cells, B-cell-depleted T cells, or PBMCs. Deeply sampled blood TCRbeta repertoires from subjects exposed to, actively infected with, or recovered from COVID-19 were included in the dataset. The repertoires were released in a freely available public database intended as a resource for research on the immune response to SARS-CoV-2. The samples were drawn from two sources: the first 160 participants of the ongoing ImmuneRACE study, and approximately 1,300 subjects contributed by 6 global collaborators. The sample metadata nearly always contained a de-identified subject ID, COVID-19 status, age in years and sex. Where available, HLA class I and class II types were obtained from metadata supplied by the sample provider rather than from assay-based typing. Points the paper makes about the study in general: The quantity of clinical and demographic metadata differed by source and by participant and was supplied without curation.

TCRbeta CDR3 regions were amplified from genomic DNA by means of the immunoSEQ Assay, a bias-controlled multiplex PCR. Regarding the original processing steps: The number of nucleated cells in each sample was estimated from the amplification of reference gene primers within the assay. Sequence reads were collapsed and filtered to measure the absolute abundance of every unique TCRbeta CDR3 rearrangement. Productive Simpson clonality was computed per sample as the square root of Simpson's diversity index over productive rearrangements. TCRdb took over this immuneACCESS table, retaining in-frame rearrangements with V and J assigned. Such tables are incomplete; in checked studies, under half of the missing clones stem from an unresolved V gene, and the remainder is unexplained. That table supplies the V and J calls and clone size; D and trimming were determined from the DNA. The sample table lists 60,000 to 90,000 clones, approximately 86% of them with a count of one. The leading ten clones occupy about a sixth of the sample.

There are 15 amino acids in the CDR3, from cysteine to phenylalanine inclusive. Left in the record is the CDR3 DNA by itself, 45 bases read in frame from the first base. V ends up 1 base short and J 9 bases short, with an unmatched junction base count of 7. CDR1 is given as SGHVS and CDR2 as FQNEAQ, both from the germline V gene. Collaborating institutions collected whole blood in K2EDTA tubes following their own protocols. For TCRbeta analysis, collaborators shipped samples as frozen whole blood, isolated PBMCs, or DNA extracted from either of those sample types. The receptor was isolated from a human donor in a cohort sampled during active COVID-19. Material: peripheral blood. The chain is encoded by TRBV7-8 joined to TRBJ2-1, and TRBD2 aligns with 9 junction nucleotides. The CDR3 amino acid sequence is: CASSLGPSGVIEQFF. Here is the DNA: TGTGCCAGCAGCTTAGGCCCTAGCGGGGTGATTGAGCAGTTCTTC.